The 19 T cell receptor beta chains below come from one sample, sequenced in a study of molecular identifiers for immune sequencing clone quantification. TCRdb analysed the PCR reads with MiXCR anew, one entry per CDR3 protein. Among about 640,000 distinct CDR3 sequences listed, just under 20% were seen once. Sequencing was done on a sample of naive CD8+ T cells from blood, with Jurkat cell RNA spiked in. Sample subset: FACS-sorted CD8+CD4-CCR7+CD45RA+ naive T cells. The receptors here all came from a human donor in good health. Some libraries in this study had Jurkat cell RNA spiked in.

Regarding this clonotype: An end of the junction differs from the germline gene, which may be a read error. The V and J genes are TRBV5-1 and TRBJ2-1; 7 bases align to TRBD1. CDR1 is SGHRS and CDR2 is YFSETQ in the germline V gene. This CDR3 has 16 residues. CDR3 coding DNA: TGCGCCAGCAGCTTTAGTCCCGGGACAGCCTACAATGAGCTGTTCTTC. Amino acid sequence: CASSFSPGTAYNELFF.

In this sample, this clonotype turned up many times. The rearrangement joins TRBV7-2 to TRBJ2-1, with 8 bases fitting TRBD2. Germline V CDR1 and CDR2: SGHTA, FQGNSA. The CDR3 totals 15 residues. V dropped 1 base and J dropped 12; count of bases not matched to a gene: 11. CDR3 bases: TGTGCCAGCAGCTTAGGACTAAAGCGGGAGCCCGGGCAGTTCTTC. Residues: CASSLGLKREPGQFF.

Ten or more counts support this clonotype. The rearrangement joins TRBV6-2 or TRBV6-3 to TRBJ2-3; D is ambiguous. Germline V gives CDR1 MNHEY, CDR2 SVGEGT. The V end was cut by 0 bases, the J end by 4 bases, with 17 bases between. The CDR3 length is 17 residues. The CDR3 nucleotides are TGTGCCAGCAGTTACTCGAATGGCGAGGATCATTCAGATACGCAGTATTTT. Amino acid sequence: CASSYSNGEDHSDTQYF.

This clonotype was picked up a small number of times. The CDR3 spells CASSPQGVAETQYF. The CDR3 coding sequence is TGTGCCAGCAGCCCCCAGGGGGTCGCGGAGACCCAGTACTTC. The chain is built from TRBV6-2 or TRBV6-3 and TRBJ2-5, with 7 bases matching TRBD1. There are 14 residues in the CDR3. J was trimmed by 5 bases and V by 6 bases; bases with no gene match: 9. Germline V gene sequence: CDR1 MNHEY, CDR2 SVGEGT.

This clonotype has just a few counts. The CDR3 nucleotides are TGCGCCAGCAGCCAAGGCAGACCAGAGACCCAGTACTTC. Translating gives CASSQGRPETQYF. This chain uses TRBV4-1 with TRBJ2-5, with D unclear. Trimming left V 1 base short and J 4 bases short, with 7 bases between. Germline-derived CDR1 and CDR2 are MGHRA and YSYEKL. The length of the CDR3 is 13 residues.

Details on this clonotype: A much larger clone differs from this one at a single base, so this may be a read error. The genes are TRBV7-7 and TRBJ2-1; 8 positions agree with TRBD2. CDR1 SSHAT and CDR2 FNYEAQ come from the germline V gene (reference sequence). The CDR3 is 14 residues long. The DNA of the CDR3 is TGTGCTAGCAGCCCATTAGCGGGATATCATGAGCAGTTCTTC. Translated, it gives CASSPLAGYHEQFF.

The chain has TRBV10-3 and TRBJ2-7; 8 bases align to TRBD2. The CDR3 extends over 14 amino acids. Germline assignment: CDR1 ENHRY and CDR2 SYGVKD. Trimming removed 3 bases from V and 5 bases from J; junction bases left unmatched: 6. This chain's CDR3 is CAISETGGFDEQYF. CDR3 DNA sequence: TGTGCCATCAGTGAAACGGGGGGGTTCGACGAGCAGTACTTC.

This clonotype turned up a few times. Here the CDR3 reads CASSQDRRENTEAFF. Here the CDR3 DNA reads TGCGCCAGCAGCCAAGATCGCCGGGAAAACACTGAAGCTTTCTTT. V gene TRBV4-1 combines with J gene TRBJ1-1; D not resolved. CDR3 size: 15 residues. Germline V gene data show CDR1 as MGHRA and CDR2 as YSYEKL. V was cut by 0 bases and J by 2 bases, with 10 bases left in between.

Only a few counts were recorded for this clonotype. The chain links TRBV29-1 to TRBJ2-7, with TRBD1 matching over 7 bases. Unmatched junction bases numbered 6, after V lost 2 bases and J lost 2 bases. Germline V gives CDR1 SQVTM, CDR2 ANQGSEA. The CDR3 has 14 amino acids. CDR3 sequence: CSVETQGFPYEQYF. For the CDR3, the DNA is TGCAGCGTTGAAACACAGGGGTTTCCCTACGAGCAGTACTTC.

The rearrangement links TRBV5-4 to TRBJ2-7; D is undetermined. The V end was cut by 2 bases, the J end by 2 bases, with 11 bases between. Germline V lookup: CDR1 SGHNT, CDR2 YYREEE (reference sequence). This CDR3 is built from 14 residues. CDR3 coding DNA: TGTGCCAGCAGCTTTATGGGTGGGACCTACGAGCAGTACTTC. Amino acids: CASSFMGGTYEQYF.

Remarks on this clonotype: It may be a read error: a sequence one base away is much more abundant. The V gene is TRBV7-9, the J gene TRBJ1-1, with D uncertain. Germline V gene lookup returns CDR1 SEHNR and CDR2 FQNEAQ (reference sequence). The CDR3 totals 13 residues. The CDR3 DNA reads TGTTCCAGCAGCTTAGTAGGGCGAGTAGAAGCTTTCTTT. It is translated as CSSSLVGRVEAFF.

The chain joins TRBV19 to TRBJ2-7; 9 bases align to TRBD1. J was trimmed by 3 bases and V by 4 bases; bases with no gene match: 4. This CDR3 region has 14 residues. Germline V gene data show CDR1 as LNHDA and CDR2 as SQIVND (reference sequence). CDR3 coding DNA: TGTGCCAGTAGTACCCCGACAGGGGGCTACGAGCAGTACTTC. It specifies CASSTPTGGYEQYF.

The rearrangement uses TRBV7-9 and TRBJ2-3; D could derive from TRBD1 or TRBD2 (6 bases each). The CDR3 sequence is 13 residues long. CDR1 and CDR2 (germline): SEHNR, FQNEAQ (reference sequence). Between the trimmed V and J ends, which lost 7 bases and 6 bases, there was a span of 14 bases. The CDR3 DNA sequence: TGTGCCAGCACGGGGGCCTACGCGGATACGCAGTATTTT. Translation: CASTGAYADTQYF.

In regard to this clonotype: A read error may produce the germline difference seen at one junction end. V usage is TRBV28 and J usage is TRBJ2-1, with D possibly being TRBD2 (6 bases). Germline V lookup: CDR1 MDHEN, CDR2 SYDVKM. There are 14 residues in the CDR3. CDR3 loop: CDSSWPGAYNEQFF. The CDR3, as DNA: TGTGACAGCAGTTGGCCGGGAGCCTACAATGAGCAGTTCTTC.

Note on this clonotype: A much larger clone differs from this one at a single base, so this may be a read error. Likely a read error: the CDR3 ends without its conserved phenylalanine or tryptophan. CDR3: CARVGAGANVLTV. CDR3 DNA sequence: TGTGCCAGAGTAGGGGCTGGGGCCAACGTCCTGACTGTC. J is TRBJ2-6 and V is TRBV28, with a tentative D call TRBD1 (5 bases). CDR3 length equals 13 residues. Trimming removed 9 bases from V and 2 bases from J, with 8 bases in between. Germline CDR1 MDHEN, CDR2 SYDVKM.

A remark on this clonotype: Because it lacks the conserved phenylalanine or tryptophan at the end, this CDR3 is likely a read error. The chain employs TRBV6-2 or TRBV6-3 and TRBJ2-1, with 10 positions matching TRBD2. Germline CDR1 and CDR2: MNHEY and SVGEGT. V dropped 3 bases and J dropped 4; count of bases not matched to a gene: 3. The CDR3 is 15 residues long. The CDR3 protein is CASSYSGRTYNEQFY. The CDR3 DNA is TGTGCCAGCAGTTATAGCGGGAGGACGTACAATGAGCAGTTCTAC.

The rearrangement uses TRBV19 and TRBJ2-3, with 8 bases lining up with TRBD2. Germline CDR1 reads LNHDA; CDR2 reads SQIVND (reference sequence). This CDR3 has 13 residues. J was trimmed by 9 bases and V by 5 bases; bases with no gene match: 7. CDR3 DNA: TGTGCCAGTAGTTACGGGGGGGCGGAGACGCAGTATTTT. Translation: CASSYGGAETQYF.

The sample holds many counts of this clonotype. The CDR3 sequence is CASSFRSGGDEQYF. The CDR3 bases are TGTGCCAGCAGTTTCCGATCAGGGGGCGACGAGCAGTACTTC. The chain has TRBV28 and TRBJ2-7; 8 positions match TRBD1. CDR1 MDHEN and CDR2 SYDVKM come from the germline V gene. CDR3 length: 14 amino acids. With V trimmed by 3 bases and J by 5 bases, 6 bases remained unmatched.

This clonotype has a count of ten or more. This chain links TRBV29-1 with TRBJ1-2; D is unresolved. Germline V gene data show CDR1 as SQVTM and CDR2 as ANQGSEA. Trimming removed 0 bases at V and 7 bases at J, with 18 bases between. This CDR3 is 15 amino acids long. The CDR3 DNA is TGCAGCGTTGAAGATCGGGGTTGGGGAGTCGGTGGCTACACCTTC. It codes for CSVEDRGWGVGGYTF.